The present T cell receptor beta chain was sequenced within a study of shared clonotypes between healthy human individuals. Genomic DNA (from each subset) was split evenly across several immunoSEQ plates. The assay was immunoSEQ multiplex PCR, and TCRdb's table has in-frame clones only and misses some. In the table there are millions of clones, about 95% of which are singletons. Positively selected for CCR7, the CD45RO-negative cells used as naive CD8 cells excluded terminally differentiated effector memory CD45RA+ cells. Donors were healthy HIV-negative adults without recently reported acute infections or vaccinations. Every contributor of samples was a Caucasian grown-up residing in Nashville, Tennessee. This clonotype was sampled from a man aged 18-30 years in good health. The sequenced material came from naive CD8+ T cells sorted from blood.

CDR3 nucleotides: TGCGCCAGCAGCTTGGAGGGGACAGGTCAGTTCTTC. This codes for CASSLEGTGQFF. The chain links TRBV5-1 to TRBJ2-1, with 8 bases matching TRBD1. CDR3 length: 12 residues. V was clipped by 0 bases and J by 13 bases; unmatched bases: 3. Germline V gives CDR1 SGHRS, CDR2 YFSETQ.